These 13 T cell receptor beta chains came from one sample sequenced in a study of OX40 agonist ivuxolimab in advanced cancers. Clones were sequenced by immunoSEQ multiplex PCR, and TCRdb holds only the in-frame ones, with some missing. The table shows around 74,000 clones, with roughly 90% occurring only once. Sequences were derived from CD4+ or CD8+ T cells sorted from blood, sampled in a trial of the OX40 agonist ivuxolimab. These receptors came from an adult with an advanced solid tumor such as melanoma, head and neck, liver or kidney cancer.

The chain joins TRBV10-3 to TRBJ1-3; D remains ambiguous. V lost 11 bases, J lost 0 bases, and 5 bases lay in between. The CDR3 contains 11 residues. The germline CDR1 and CDR2 sequences are ENHRY and SYGVKD. CDR3 residues: CALRSGNTIYF. The CDR3 coding sequence is TGTGCCCTTCGCTCTGGAAACACCATATATTTT.

This chain uses TRBV2 with TRBJ1-3, with unresolved D. CDR3 length: 14 residues. Germline V gene sequence: CDR1 SNHLY, CDR2 FYNNEI. The V end lost 4 bases, the J end lost 0 bases, and 7 bases lay between the germline ends. In nucleotides, the CDR3 is TGTGCCAGCAGTGCCCAGGTCTCTGGAAACACCATATATTTT. Translated: CASSAQVSGNTIYF.

This chain's CDR3 is CASSRKASGRATSYEQYF. The CDR3 coding sequence is TGTGCCAGCAGCCGCAAGGCTAGCGGGAGGGCCACATCCTACGAGCAGTACTTC. The chain combines TRBV7-2 with TRBJ2-7; 12 bases agree with TRBD2. Per germline, CDR1 SGHTA and CDR2 FQGNSA. V was clipped by 5 bases and J by 1 base; unmatched bases: 12. This CDR3 is 18 amino acids long.

The chain is built from TRBV9 and TRBJ2-2, with TRBD2 matching 7 bases. Germline CDR1 and CDR2: SGDLS and YYNGEE. The CDR3 covers 15 residues. V shed 2 bases and J 0 bases; nucleotides not matched to a gene: 1. CDR3 residues: CASSVSGSNTGELFF. The CDR3 DNA is TGTGCCAGCAGCGTTAGCGGGTCGAACACCGGGGAGCTGTTTTTT. Supplemented by reference TRBV9 and TRBJ2-2, the full variable domain reads DSGVTQTPKHLITATGQRVTLRCSPRSGDLSVYWYQQSLDQGLQFLIQYYNGEERAKGNILERFSAQQFPDLHSELNLSSLELGDSALYFCASSVSGSNTGELFFGEGSRLTVL.

CDR3 amino acids: CASSQDSVETQYF. The CDR3 DNA reads TGTGCCAGCAGCCAAGATTCTGTGGAGACCCAGTACTTC. The chain links TRBV14 to TRBJ2-5, with D unresolved. Between the trimmed V and J ends, which lost 0 bases and 5 bases, there was a span of 7 bases. There are 13 residues in the CDR3. Germline lookup yields CDR1 SGHDN and CDR2 FVKESK.

This chain links TRBV4-1 with TRBJ2-3; no reliable D call. From germline, CDR1 is MGHRA and CDR2 YSYEKL. The length of the CDR3 is 16 residues. The V and J ends lost 3 bases and 1 base respectively, with 14 bases between them. The CDR3 spells CASSQPRARGTDTQYF. The CDR3 DNA sequence: TGCGCCAGCAGCCAGCCCCGGGCTCGGGGCACAGATACGCAGTATTTT.

The rearrangement joins TRBV5-4 to TRBJ1-3; D is ambiguous. This CDR3 spans 15 amino acids. Germline loops: CDR1 SGHNT, CDR2 YYREEE (reference sequence). V lost 2 bases and J 4 bases, leaving 13 bases between the germline ends. The CDR3 nucleotides read TGTGCCAGCAGCTTTGGTGTCGGAGCCGGAAACACCATATATTTT. Translating gives CASSFGVGAGNTIYF.

The rearrangement links TRBV2 to TRBJ2-3; 9 nucleotides line up with TRBD2. V lost 6 bases and J lost 9; bases outside the gene matches: 16. From germline, CDR1 is SNHLY and CDR2 FYNNEI. There are 16 residues in the CDR3. The CDR3: CASRRRTSADFLTQYF. CDR3 nucleotides: TGTGCCAGCAGGCGTCGGACTAGCGCGGACTTTTTGACGCAGTATTTT.

This clone was seen once. The CDR3 reads CASSVQTGRFNQPQHF. Here the CDR3 DNA reads TGTGCCAGTAGTGTCCAGACGGGACGCTTCAATCAGCCCCAGCATTTT. This sequence joins TRBV19 and TRBJ1-5, with a possible D match to TRBD1 (5 bases). Germline-derived CDR1 and CDR2 are LNHDA and SQIVND (reference sequence). The CDR3 has 16 residues. V shed 5 bases and J shed 3 bases, with 17 bases lying between them. The full variable domain, completed using reference TRBV19 and TRBJ1-5, is DGGITQSPKYLFRKEGQNVTLSCEQNLNHDAMYWYRQDPGQGLRLIYYSQIVNDFQKGDIAEGYSVSREKKESFPLTVTSAQKNPTAFYLCASSVQTGRFNQPQHFGDGTRLSIL.

This clone appeared a single time. This chain connects TRBV6-5 to TRBJ2-1, with 10 bases lining up with TRBD1. This CDR3 spans 15 amino acids. Trimming at V came to 6 bases and at J to 7 bases, leaving 9 bases not matched to a gene. Per the germline V gene, CDR1 is MNHEY and CDR2 is SVGAGI. Written as DNA, the CDR3 is TGTGCCAGCAGAAGGACAGGGGGGAGGGGGAATGAGCAGTTCTTC. It translates to CASRRTGGRGNEQFF.

The chain joins TRBV7-6 to TRBJ2-5; no clear D gene. From germline, CDR1 is SGHVS and CDR2 FNYEAQ. This CDR3 spans 14 amino acids. Trimming left V 5 bases short and J 4 bases short, with 14 bases between. CDR3 bases: TGTGCCAGCAGCCCTACTGGCGGTCGAGAGACCCAGTACTTC. This gives the protein CASSPTGGRETQYF.

The chain joins TRBV6-5 to TRBJ2-7; no clear D gene. With 4 bases removed from V and 0 bases from J, the gap between germline ends came to 10 bases. The CDR3 covers 14 residues. The germline V gene has CDR1 MNHEY and CDR2 SVGAGI. CDR3 in amino acids: CASSFAESSYEQYF. The CDR3 DNA sequence: TGTGCCAGCAGTTTTGCAGAGAGCTCCTACGAGCAGTACTTC.

The V gene is TRBV20-1, the J gene TRBJ1-4; D uncertain. The CDR3 loop spans 10 amino acids. Trimming pared 3 bases from V and 8 bases from J, leaving 4 bases between. The germline V gene encodes CDR1 DFQATT and CDR2 SNEGSKA (reference sequence). The CDR3 DNA is TGCAGTGCTAGGGGGGAAAAACTGTTTTTT. Protein sequence: CSARGEKLFF.